A single TCR beta chain is shown here with its context. This entry is derived from a study of blood T cell repertoires in COVID-19. Study at large: Samples taken during acute and convalescent COVID-19 were collected in the United States, Italy and Spain. T cells, B-cell-depleted T cells, or PBMCs provided the cDNA or gDNA that served as material.

Only in-frame clones appear in the TCRdb table, and some are missing; sequencing was by immunoSEQ multiplex PCR. The sample records fewer than 150,000 clones, 85% being singletons. The CDR3 runs 14 residues. From germline, CDR1 is SNHLY and CDR2 FYNNEI. Trimming at V came to 7 bases and at J to 5 bases, leaving 10 bases not matched to a gene. The rearrangement links TRBV2 to TRBJ1-1; 7 nucleotides match TRBD1. The material sequenced was peripheral blood. The TCR sequence derives from a human donor in a cohort sampled during active COVID-19. CDR3 residues: CASNAQGRTTEAFF. The CDR3 nucleotides are TGTGCCAGCAACGCACAGGGGAGAACAACTGAAGCTTTCTTT.